This TCR beta chain was identified in a study of radiotherapy plus CTLA-4 blockade in lung cancer. Study observations and caveats: Blood-borne expansion of tumor-derived TCR clones followed radiotherapy plus ipilimumab. Early clonal dynamics of blood T cells, together with interferon-beta, were reported as the best response predictor.

Sequencing was performed with immunoSEQ multiplex PCR; in TCRdb, only in-frame clones are kept and a portion is missing. The data contain about 47,000 clones, roughly three quarters of them singletons. Trimming shortened V by 2 bases and J by 6 bases, and 10 bases separated the two germline ends. CDR3 size: 13 residues. Germline V gene data show CDR1 as SGHTA and CDR2 as FQGNSA. Comments on this clone: The antigen is unknown.

Specimen: peripheral blood, collected from a patient treated with radiotherapy plus ipilimumab. This TCR derives from a human donor with non-small cell lung cancer who had stable disease on radiotherapy plus ipilimumab. V is TRBV7-2 and J is TRBJ1-1, with TRBD1 as a possible D gene (5 bases). CDR3 nucleotide sequence: TGTGCCAGCAGCTTATACAGGAGCCCTGAAGCTTTCTTT. Translation gives CASSLYRSPEAFF.